A selection of T cell receptor beta chains follows, all from one sample in a study of STAT5B mutations in CD4+ large granular lymphocyte leukemia. The data were produced by immunoSEQ multiplex PCR, yet TCRdb's version contains in-frame clones alone and is incomplete. The sample lists around 23,000 clones, roughly 82% occurring once. Material for sequencing was CD4+ T cells from blood buffy coats. These receptors were collected from a human donor in good health. Each CDR3 is given with its conserved first and last residue. The D gene is left open where the match is weak. Where a row states a size, it is once, few, many or the class of an expanded clone; other rows omit it.

d_gene	j_gene	v_gene	abundance	CDR3aa	CDR3nt
.	TRBJ2-7	TRBV7-6	.	CASSQLYEQYF	TGTGCCAGCAGCCAACTCTACGAGCAGTACTTC
TRBD1	TRBJ1-2	TRBV19	few	CASQDRGGYGYTF	TGTGCCAGTCAGGACAGGGGAGGCTATGGCTACACCTTC
.	TRBJ1-5	TRBV18	.	CASSPDSGEVGPQHF	TGTGCCAGCTCACCAGATTCAGGGGAAGTGGGGCCCCAGCATTTT
TRBD1	TRBJ2-6	TRBV5-4	.	CASSRQGRPSGANVLTF	TGTGCCAGCAGCCGACAGGGCCGGCCATCTGGGGCCAACGTCCTGACTTTC
.	TRBJ2-4	TRBV7-2	.	CASSLNRAAKNIQYF	TGTGCCAGCAGCTTGAACAGGGCGGCCAAAAACATTCAGTACTTC
.	TRBJ2-5	TRBV7-8	once	CASSLFYRETQYF	TGTGCCAGCAGCTTATTTTATCGGGAGACCCAGTACTTC
.	TRBJ1-1	TRBV7-9	once	CASSLLGTRSAFF	TGTGCCAGCAGCCTATTGGGGACTCGATCAGCTTTCTTT
.	TRBJ2-3	TRBV7-9	.	CASSPVGTGRQYF	TGTGCCAGCAGCCCTGTGGGTACAGGGAGGCAGTATTTT
TRBD2	TRBJ2-3	TRBV5-4	.	CASSLARTSGLATTDTQYF	TGTGCCAGCAGCTTGGCGCGGACTAGCGGGCTAGCCACCACAGATACGCAGTATTTT
.	TRBJ1-2	TRBV19	few	CASTLSGRYGYTF	TGTGCCAGTACCCTTTCGGGAAGGTATGGCTACACCTTC